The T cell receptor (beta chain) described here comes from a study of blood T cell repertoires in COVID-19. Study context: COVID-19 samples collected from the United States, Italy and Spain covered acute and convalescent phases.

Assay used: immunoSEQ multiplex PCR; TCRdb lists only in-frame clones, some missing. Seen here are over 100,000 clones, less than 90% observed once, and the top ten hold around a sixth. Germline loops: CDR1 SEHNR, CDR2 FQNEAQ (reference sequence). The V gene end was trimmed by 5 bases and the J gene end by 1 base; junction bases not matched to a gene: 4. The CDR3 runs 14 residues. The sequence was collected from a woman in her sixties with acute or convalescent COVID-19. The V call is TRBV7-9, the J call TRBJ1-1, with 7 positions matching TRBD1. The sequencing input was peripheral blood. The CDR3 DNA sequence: TGTGCCAGCAGCCCCCGGGACAGGAACACTGAAGCTTTCTTT. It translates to CASSPRDRNTEAFF.